The rows below give T cell receptor beta chains drawn from one sample of a study of blood T cell repertoires in COVID-19. Sequenced by immunoSEQ multiplex PCR; TCRdb stores in-frame clones only, minus some. The table includes 350,000 or so clones, roughly 87% detected once. Sequenced input: peripheral blood. The receptors were gathered from a woman aged 60 to 75 with COVID-19, enrolled during active disease. CDR3s include the opening cysteine and the closing phenylalanine or tryptophan. D genes are given only for firm matches. The size of a clone is reported for some rows only, either as once, few or many, or as a class for expanded clones.

d_call | clone_size | j_call | v_call | cdr3_nt | cdr3_aa
NA | NA | TRBJ1-6 | TRBV18 | TGTGCCAGCTCACCAATCCCCCAGTCGGGAAATTCACCCCTCCACTTT | CASSPIPQSGNSPLHF
NA | NA | TRBJ1-2 | TRBV7-8 | TGTGCCAGCAGCCGGCGACAGAAAAACTATGGCTACACCTTC | CASSRRQKNYGYTF
TRBD2 | NA | TRBJ2-1 | TRBV18 | TGTGCCAGCTCCCCCGCGCGGGTAGCGGGGGGTTTCTTC | CASSPARVAGGFF
TRBD1 | NA | TRBJ1-4 | TRBV7-7 | TGTGCTAGCAGCTTCTCCCCAAAGGGGACAGGGGATGAAAAACTGTTTTTT | CASSFSPKGTGDEKLFF
TRBD1 | NA | TRBJ2-2 | TRBV5-1 | TGCGCCACCTCAAGCGGAGACAGGGACACCGGGGAGCTGTTTTTT | CATSSGDRDTGELFF
NA | NA | TRBJ1-1 | TRBV3-1/TRBV3-2 | TGTGCCAGCAGCCGCGCCGGAGGGACGAACACTGAAGCTTTCTTT | CASSRAGGTNTEAFF
NA | NA | TRBJ1-2 | TRBV3-1/TRBV3-2 | TGTGCCAGCAGCCCGGACAGTCACTATGGCTACACCTTC | CASSPDSHYGYTF
NA | NA | TRBJ1-2 | TRBV5-5 | TGTGCCAGCAGCTTGCAGACACACCAACAGTCCGGCTACACCTTC | CASSLQTHQQSGYTF
NA | NA | TRBJ1-2 | TRBV6-5 | TGTGCCAGCAGCCCCTCCGGACAGAATGGCTACACCTTC | CASSPSGQNGYTF
NA | NA | TRBJ2-7 | TRBV19 | TGTGCCAGTAGTCCCCACAAGTACGAGCAGTACTTC | CASSPHKYEQYF
NA | few | TRBJ1-5 | TRBV5-1 | TGCGCCAGCAGCTTGGAGGGGGTTAGCAATCAGCCCCAGCATTTT | CASSLEGVSNQPQHF
TRBD1 | NA | TRBJ1-2 | TRBV4-1 | TGCGCCAGCAGCCTGAGTCCCGGGACAGGGCGGGTCTATGGCTACACCTTC | CASSLSPGTGRVYGYTF
NA | NA | TRBJ1-5 | TRBV6-5 | TGTGCCAGCAGATCTTTACAAAATCAGCCCCAGCATTTT | CASRSLQNQPQHF
NA | NA | TRBJ1-1 | TRBV20-1 | TGCAGTGCCCTAAGTGGCGGAGCTTTCTTT | CSALSGGAFF
TRBD1 | NA | TRBJ1-2 | TRBV6-5 | TGTGCCAGCAGTCGGGGGGACAGGGTCTACTATGGCTACACCTTC | CASSRGDRVYYGYTF
NA | NA | TRBJ1-1 | TRBV6-6 | TGTGCCAGCAGTTACCTTCTGAACACTGAAGCTTTCTTT | CASSYLLNTEAFF